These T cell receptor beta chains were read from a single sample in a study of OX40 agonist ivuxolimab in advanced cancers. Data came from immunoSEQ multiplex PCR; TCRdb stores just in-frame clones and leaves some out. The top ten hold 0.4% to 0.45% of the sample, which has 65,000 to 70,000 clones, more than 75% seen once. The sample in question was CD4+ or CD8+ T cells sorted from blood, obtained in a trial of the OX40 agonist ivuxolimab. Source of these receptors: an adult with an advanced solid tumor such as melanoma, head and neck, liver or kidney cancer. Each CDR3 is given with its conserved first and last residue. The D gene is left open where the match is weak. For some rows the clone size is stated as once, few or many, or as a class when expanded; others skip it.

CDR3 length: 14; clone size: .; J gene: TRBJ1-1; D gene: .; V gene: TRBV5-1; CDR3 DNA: TGCGCCAGCAGCTTGTGGTCGAGGAACACTGAAGCTTTCTTT; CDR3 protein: CASSLWSRNTEAFF
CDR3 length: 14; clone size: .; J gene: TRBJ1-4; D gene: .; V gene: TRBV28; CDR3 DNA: TGTGCCAGCAGCCAACCCGGGACTCAAGAAAAACTGTTTTTT; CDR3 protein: CASSQPGTQEKLFF
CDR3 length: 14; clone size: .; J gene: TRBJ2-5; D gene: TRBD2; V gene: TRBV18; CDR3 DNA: TGTGCCAGCGGCCTAGCGGGGGGCCAAGAGACCCAGTACTTC; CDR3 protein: CASGLAGGQETQYF
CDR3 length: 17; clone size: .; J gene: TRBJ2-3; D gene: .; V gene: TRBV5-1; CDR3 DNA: TGCGCCAGCAGCGTGGGTCTGGGGGCGCCTGGGACAGATACGCAGTATTTT; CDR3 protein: CASSVGLGAPGTDTQYF
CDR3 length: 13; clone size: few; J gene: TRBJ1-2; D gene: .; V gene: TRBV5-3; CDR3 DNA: TGTGCCAGAAGCTTAAGGGAGAACTATGGCTACACCTTC; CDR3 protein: CARSLRENYGYTF
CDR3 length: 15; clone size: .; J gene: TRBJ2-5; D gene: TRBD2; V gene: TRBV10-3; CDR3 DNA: TGTGCCATCAGTGCGACTAGCGGGGGGAAAGAGACCCAGTACTTC; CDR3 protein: CAISATSGGKETQYF
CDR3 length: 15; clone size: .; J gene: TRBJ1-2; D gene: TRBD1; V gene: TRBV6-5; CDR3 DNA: TGTGCCAGCAGTAATCCAAGACAGGGGAGCTATGGCTACACCTTC; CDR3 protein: CASSNPRQGSYGYTF
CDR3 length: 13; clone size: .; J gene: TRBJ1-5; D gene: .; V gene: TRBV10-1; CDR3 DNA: TGCGCCAGCAGTGAAACAGGGAATCAGCCCCAGCATTTT; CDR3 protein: CASSETGNQPQHF
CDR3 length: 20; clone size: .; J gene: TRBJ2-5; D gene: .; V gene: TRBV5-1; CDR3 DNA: TGCGCCAGCAGCCAGCGTCGAGCCGGTGTAGGGAGGGGGGAGCGAGAGACCCAGTACTTC; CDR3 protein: CASSQRRAGVGRGERETQYF
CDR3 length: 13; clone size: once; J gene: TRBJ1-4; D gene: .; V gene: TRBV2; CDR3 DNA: TGTGCCAGCAGACAGGACAGAAATGAAAAACTGTTTTTT; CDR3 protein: CASRQDRNEKLFF
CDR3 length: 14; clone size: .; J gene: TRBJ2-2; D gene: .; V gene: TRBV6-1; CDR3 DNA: TGTGCCAGCAGTGAAGCACGGTCAAACGGGGAGCTGTTTTTT; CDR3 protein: CASSEARSNGELFF
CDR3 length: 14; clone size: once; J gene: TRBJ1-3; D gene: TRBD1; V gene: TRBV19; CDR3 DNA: TGTGCCAGTAGTGCGGACAGGGCTGGAAACACCATATATTTT; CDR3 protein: CASSADRAGNTIYF
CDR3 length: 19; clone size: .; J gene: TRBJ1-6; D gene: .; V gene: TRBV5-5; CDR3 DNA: TGTGCCAGCAGCCAATCCGTGAGGGCGCCGAGCTCCTATAATTCACCCCTCCACTTT; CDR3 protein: CASSQSVRAPSSYNSPLHF
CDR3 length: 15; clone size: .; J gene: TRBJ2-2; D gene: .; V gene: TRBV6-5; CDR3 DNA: TGTGCCAGCAGTGGGGGTCAGGGTTTTGCCGGGGAGCTGTTTTTT; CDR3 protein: CASSGGQGFAGELFF
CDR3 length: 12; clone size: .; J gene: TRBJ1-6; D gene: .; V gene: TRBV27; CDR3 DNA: TGTGCCAGCTCCAAAGGAGAATCACCCCTCCACTTT; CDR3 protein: CASSKGESPLHF
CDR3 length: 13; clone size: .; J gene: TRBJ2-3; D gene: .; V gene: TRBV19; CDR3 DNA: TGTGCCAGTAGGGGGGACAGCACAGATACGCAGTATTTT; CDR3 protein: CASRGDSTDTQYF
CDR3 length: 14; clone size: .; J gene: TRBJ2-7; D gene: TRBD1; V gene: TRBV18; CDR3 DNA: TGTGCCAGCTCACCCCATCCGACAGGGGGCGAGCAGTACTTC; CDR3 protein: CASSPHPTGGEQYF
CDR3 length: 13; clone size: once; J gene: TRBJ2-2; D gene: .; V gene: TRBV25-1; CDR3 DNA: TGTGCCAGCAGCAGACCGAACACCGGGGAGCTGTTTTTT; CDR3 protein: CASSRPNTGELFF